The present T cell receptor (beta chain) was sequenced within a study of T-cell memory formation after mild COVID-19. The table lists this clonotype with a few counts. Via MiXCR, TCRdb re-called the 5' RACE reads, giving one row per CDR3 protein. Of under 300,000 distinct CDR3 sequences listed, 9.4% were seen once; the top ten hold 20% to 25%. The CDR3 spans 15 residues. The ends were cut back, 0 bases at V and 2 bases at J, with 9 bases in the middle. Germline values: CDR1 SGHKS, CDR2 YYEKEE (reference sequence). Material for sequencing was PBMCs or a T cell subset sorted from them (not recorded which). J is TRBJ2-1 and V is TRBV5-5; a possible D gene is TRBD2 (6 bases). This clonotype originated in a young man who had mild COVID-19 (a few samples of this study predate the infection). Cell type and time point are not known. CDR3 amino acids: CASSLGDSTYNEQFF. The CDR3, as DNA: TGTGCCAGCAGCTTGGGGGACTCAACCTACAATGAGCAGTTCTTC. Variable domain in full (rest from reference TRBV5-5 and TRBJ2-1): DAGVTQSPTHLIKTRGQQVTLRCSPISGHKSVSWYQQVLGQGPQFIFQYYEKEERGRGNFPDRFSARQFPNYSSELNVNALLLGDSALYLCASSLGDSTYNEQFFGPGTRLTVL.